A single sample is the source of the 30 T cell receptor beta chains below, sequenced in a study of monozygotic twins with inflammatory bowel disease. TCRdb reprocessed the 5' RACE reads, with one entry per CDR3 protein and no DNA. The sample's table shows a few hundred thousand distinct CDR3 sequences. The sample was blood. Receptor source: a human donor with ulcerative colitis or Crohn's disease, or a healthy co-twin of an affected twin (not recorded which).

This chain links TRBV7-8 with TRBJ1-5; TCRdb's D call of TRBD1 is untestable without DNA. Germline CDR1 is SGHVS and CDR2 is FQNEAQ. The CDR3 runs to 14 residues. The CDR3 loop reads CASSGLGGAQPQHF.

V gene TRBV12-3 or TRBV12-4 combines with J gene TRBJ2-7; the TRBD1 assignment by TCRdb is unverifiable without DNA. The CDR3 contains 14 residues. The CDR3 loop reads CASSPPTGAYEQYF.

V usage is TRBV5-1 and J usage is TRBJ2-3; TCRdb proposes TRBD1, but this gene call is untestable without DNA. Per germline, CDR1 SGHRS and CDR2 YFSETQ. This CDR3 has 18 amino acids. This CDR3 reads CASSLGARQFPSTDTQYF.

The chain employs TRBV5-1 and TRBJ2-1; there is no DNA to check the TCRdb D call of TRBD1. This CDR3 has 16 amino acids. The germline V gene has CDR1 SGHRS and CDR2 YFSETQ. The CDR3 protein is CASSLDTGQGYNEQFF.

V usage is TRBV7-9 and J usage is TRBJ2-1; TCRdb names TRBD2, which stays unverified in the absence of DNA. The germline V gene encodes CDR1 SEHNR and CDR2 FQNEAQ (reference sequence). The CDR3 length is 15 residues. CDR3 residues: CASSPRGATYNEQFF.

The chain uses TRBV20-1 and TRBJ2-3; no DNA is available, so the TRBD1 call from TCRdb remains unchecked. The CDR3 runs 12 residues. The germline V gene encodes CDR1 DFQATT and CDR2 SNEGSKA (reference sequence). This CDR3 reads CSAPGKADTQYF.

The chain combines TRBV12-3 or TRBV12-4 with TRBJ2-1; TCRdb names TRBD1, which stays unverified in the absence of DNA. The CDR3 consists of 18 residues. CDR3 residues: CASSSNPGTGLIYNEQFF.

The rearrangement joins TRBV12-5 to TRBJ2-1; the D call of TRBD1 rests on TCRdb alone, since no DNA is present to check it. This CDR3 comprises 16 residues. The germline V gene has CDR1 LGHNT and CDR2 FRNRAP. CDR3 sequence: CASGLADRGVQNEQFF.

CDR3 loop: CATSDWSANTGELFF. J is TRBJ2-2 and V is TRBV24-1. Germline CDR1 KGHDR, CDR2 SFDVKD. The CDR3 runs to 15 residues.

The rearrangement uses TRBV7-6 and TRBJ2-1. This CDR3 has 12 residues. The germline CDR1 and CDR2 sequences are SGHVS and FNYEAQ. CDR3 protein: CASSGRNNEQFF.

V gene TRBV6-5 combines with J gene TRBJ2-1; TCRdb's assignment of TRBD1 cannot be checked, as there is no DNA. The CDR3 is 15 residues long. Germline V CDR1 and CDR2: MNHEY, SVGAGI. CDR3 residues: CASSYRRASYNEQLF.

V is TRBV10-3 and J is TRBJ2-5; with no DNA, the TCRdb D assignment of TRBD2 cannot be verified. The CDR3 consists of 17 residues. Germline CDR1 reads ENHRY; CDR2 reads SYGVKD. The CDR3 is CAISEASAGGLQETQYF.

The CDR3 loop is CASSIGTAYEQYF. This chain connects TRBV12-3 or TRBV12-4 to TRBJ2-7; as DNA is missing, the TRBD1 call by TCRdb cannot be tested. The CDR3 has 13 residues.

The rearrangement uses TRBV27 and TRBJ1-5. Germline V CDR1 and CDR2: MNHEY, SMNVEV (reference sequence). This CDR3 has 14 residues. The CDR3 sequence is CASSPLAENQPQHF.

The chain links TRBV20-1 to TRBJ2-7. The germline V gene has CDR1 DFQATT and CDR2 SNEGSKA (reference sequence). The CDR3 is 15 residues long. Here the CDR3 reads CSARDREDSTYEQYF.

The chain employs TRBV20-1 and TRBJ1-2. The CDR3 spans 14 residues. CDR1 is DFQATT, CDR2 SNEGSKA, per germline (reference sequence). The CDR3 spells CSARDPWKNYGYTF.

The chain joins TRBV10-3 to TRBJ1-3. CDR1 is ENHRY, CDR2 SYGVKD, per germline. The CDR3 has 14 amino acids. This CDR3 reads CAISPQSSGNTIYF.

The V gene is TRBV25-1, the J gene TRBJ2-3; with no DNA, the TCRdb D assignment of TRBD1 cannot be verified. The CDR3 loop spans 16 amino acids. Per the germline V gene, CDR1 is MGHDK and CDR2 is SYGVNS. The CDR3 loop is CASSEFGTRSTDTQYF.

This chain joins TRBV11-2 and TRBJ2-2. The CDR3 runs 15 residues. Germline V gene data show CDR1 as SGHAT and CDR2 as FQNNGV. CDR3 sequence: CASSLRLANTGELFF.

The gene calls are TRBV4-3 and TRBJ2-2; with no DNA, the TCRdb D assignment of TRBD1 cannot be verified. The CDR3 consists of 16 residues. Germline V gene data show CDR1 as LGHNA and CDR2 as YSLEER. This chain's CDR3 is CASSQARGRNTGELFF.

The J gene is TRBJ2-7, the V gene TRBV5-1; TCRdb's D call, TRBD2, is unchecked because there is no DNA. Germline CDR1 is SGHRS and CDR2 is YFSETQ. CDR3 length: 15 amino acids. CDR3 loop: CASSHEGQGREVAYF.

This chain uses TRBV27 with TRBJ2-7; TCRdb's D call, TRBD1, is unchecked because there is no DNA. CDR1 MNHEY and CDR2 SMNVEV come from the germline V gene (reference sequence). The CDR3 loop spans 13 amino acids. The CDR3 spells CASSWGPLYEQYF.

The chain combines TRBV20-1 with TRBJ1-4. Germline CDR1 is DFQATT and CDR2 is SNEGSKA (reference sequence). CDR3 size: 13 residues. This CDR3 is CSARGELDEKLFF.

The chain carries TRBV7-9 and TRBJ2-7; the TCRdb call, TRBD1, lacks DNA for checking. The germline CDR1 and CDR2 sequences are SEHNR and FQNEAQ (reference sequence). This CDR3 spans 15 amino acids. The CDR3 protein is CASSLFIGTDYEQYF.

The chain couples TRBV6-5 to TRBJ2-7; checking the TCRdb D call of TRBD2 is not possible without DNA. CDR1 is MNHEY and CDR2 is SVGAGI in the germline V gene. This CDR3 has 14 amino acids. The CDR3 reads CASSYSSSTYEQYF.

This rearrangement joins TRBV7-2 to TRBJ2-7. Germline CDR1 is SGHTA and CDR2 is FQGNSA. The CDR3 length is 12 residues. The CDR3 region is CASSLGGDEQYF.

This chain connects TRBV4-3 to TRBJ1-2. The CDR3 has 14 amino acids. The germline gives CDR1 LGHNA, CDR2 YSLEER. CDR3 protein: CASSQELVQYGYTF.

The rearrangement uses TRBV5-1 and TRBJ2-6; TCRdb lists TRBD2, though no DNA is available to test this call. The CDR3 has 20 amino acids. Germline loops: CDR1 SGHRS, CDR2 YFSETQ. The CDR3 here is CASSPRRVEGPVSGANVLTF.

CDR3 protein: CASSAQGQGYYNEQFF. The chain carries TRBV6-4 and TRBJ2-1; there is no DNA to check the TCRdb D call of TRBD1. The CDR3 spans 16 residues. Germline CDR1 MRHNA, CDR2 SNTAGT.

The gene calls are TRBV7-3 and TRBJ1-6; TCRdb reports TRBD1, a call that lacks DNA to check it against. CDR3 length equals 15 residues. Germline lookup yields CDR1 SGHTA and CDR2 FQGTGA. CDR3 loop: CASSQQGLGHSPLHF.